These 31 T cell receptor beta chains originate from one sample sequenced in a study of cytomegalovirus exposure and HLA in healthy donors. Both 60 Vbeta primers and 13 Jbeta primers went into the PCR. The data were produced by immunoSEQ multiplex PCR, yet TCRdb's version contains in-frame clones alone and is incomplete. The sample lists 150,000 to 200,000 clones, roughly 80% occurring once. The source material was PBMCs. The receptors were sampled from a male donor in good health and CMV-seropositive.

The J gene is TRBJ2-1, the V gene TRBV27, with 8 bases aligning to TRBD1. V lost 3 bases, J lost 8 bases, and 6 bases stayed unmatched. Germline loops: CDR1 MNHEY, CDR2 SMNVEV (reference sequence). This CDR3 region has 14 residues. CDR3 loop: CASSLVRTGHEQFF. The CDR3 DNA is TGTGCCAGCAGTTTGGTTCGGACAGGGCATGAGCAGTTCTTC.

The chain employs TRBV20-1 and TRBJ2-1; D uncertain. In germline, CDR1 is DFQATT, CDR2 SNEGSKA (reference sequence). V lost 6 bases to trimming and J lost 9 bases, with 6 bases between them. This CDR3 has 9 amino acids. The DNA of the CDR3 is TGCAGTGCAGGCGGTGAGCAGTTCTTC. Amino acids: CSAGGEQFF.

The chain recombines TRBV7-9 with TRBJ2-1; D call uncertain. This CDR3 spans 14 amino acids. Trimming removed 10 bases at V and 0 bases at J, with 13 bases between. Germline loops: CDR1 SEHNR, CDR2 FQNEAQ (reference sequence). The CDR3 is CATYEQSSYNEQFF. DNA of the CDR3: TGTGCCACATACGAACAGAGCTCCTACAATGAGCAGTTCTTC.

This clone was detected a few times. The chain joins TRBV30 to TRBJ2-5, with D possibly TRBD2 on 5 matching bases. From germline, CDR1 is GTSNPN and CDR2 SVGIG (reference sequence). The CDR3 has 13 amino acids. Trimming stripped 2 bases from V and 5 bases from J, with 12 bases between. Here the CDR3 DNA reads TGTGCCTGGAGTCGTGGACTCCCCGAGACCCAGTACTTC. Protein product: CAWSRGLPETQYF.

V usage is TRBV27 and J usage is TRBJ2-7; 8 nucleotides agree with TRBD2. The CDR3 consists of 14 residues. Germline V gene data show CDR1 as MNHEY and CDR2 as SMNVEV (reference sequence). The trim removed 3 bases at V and 2 bases at J, leaving 3 bases unmatched. CDR3 in amino acids: CASSLAGGPYEQYF. CDR3 in DNA: TGTGCCAGCAGTTTGGCGGGGGGTCCCTACGAGCAGTACTTC.

The CDR3 sequence is CAWSVRWKTGGRTEAFF. In nucleotides, the CDR3 is TGTGCCTGGAGTGTACGGTGGAAGACAGGGGGCAGGACTGAAGCTTTCTTT. This chain uses TRBV30 with TRBJ1-1, with 10 bases fitting TRBD1. The CDR3 extends over 17 amino acids. Germline V gene data show CDR1 as GTSNPN and CDR2 as SVGIG (reference sequence). Unmatched junction bases numbered 12, after V lost 0 bases and J lost 5 bases.

V is TRBV5-4 and J is TRBJ1-2, with D possibly matching TRBD1 (6 bases). Deletions cut 4 bases from V and 2 bases from J, with 9 bases between. The CDR3 loop spans 13 amino acids. Germline loops: CDR1 SGHNT, CDR2 YYREEE (reference sequence). The CDR3 DNA reads TGTGCCAGCAGCCAGGACAGCAACTATGGCTACACCTTC. Residues: CASSQDSNYGYTF.

To note about this clone: Relative to the germline gene, one junction end is altered; a read error may explain this. The V call is TRBV14, the J call TRBJ2-5; 13 bases line up with TRBD2. The J call may be faulty, since TRBJ2-7 better matches the DNA end. Germline assignment: CDR1 SGHDN and CDR2 FVKESK. CDR3 length equals 15 residues. Written as DNA, the CDR3 is TGTGCCAGCAGTCAAGGGACTAGCGGGGCCTACGAGCAGTACTTC. As protein: CASSQGTSGAYEQYF.

The chain employs TRBV19 and TRBJ1-5; perhaps TRBD1 as D (6 bases). The CDR3 has 13 amino acids. V was pared by 8 bases and J by 4 bases, with 12 bases between. The germline V gene has CDR1 LNHDA and CDR2 SQIVND (reference sequence). CDR3 region: CASGGRGNQPQHF. In nucleotides, the CDR3 is TGTGCCAGTGGCGGCAGGGGAAATCAGCCCCAGCATTTT.

The V and J genes are TRBV6-6 and TRBJ1-5, with a weak D call TRBD1 (5 bases). CDR1 is MNHNY and CDR2 is SVGAGI in the germline V gene (reference sequence). Deletions cut 6 bases from V and 3 bases from J, with 15 bases between. CDR3 length: 15 amino acids. The CDR3: CASSYEGAANQPQHF. For the CDR3, the DNA is TGTGCCAGCAGCTACGAAGGGGCCGCCAATCAGCCCCAGCATTTT.

V usage is TRBV7-6 and J usage is TRBJ2-1; 8 bases match TRBD2. The V gene's germline CDR1 is SGHVS and CDR2 FNYEAQ. V lost 1 base, J lost 0 bases, and 5 bases stayed unmatched. The CDR3 extends over 17 amino acids. CDR3 in amino acids: CASSLVSGGRSYNEQFF. The CDR3 nucleotides read TGTGCCAGCAGCTTAGTCAGCGGGGGCCGCTCCTACAATGAGCAGTTCTTC.

V and J are TRBV5-1 and TRBJ2-3, with 11 bases fitting TRBD2. The CDR3 is 16 residues long. Losses at the gene ends were 0 bases for V and 0 bases for J; bases not matched to a gene: 0. CDR1 is SGHRS, CDR2 YFSETQ, per germline. CDR3 residues: CASSLASGGSTDTQYF. CDR3 nucleotides: TGCGCCAGCAGCTTGGCTAGCGGGGGGAGCACAGATACGCAGTATTTT. Looking up the rest from reference TRBV5-1 and TRBJ2-3 gives the full variable domain: KAGVTQTPRYLIKTRGQQVTLSCSPISGHRSVSWYQQTPGQGLQFLFEYFSETQRNKGNFPGRFSGRQFSNSRSEMNVSTLELGDSALYLCASSLASGGSTDTQYFGPGTRLTVL.

The sample holds one count of this clone. The chain employs TRBV2 and TRBJ1-1, with 8 nucleotides matching TRBD1. With V trimmed by 4 bases and J by 4 bases, 8 bases remained unmatched. The CDR3 is 15 amino acids. CDR1 SNHLY and CDR2 FYNNEI come from the germline V gene. The CDR3 DNA reads as TGTGCCAGCAGTGGACCTCCGGGACAGGCCACTGAAGCTTTCTTT. Amino acid sequence: CASSGPPGQATEAFF.

The J gene is TRBJ2-5, the V gene TRBV11-2; D may be TRBD2 (6 bases). Deletions cut 5 bases from V and 5 bases from J, with 18 bases between. Per the germline V gene, CDR1 is SGHAT and CDR2 is FQNNGV. This CDR3 is 15 amino acids long. The CDR3 region has the DNA TGTGCCAGCAGCCCTCGCTCGGGGGTACAGGAGACCCAGTACTTC. Amino acids: CASSPRSGVQETQYF. Filled out from reference TRBV11-2 and TRBJ2-5, the complete variable domain reads EAGVAQSPRYKIIEKRQSVAFWCNPISGHATLYWYQQILGQGPKLLIQFQNNGVVDDSQLPKDRFSAERLKGVDSTLKIQPAKLEDSAVYLCASSPRSGVQETQYFGPGTRLLVL.

Written as DNA, the CDR3 is TGTGCCAGCAGCAGGACTTACACAGATACGCAGTATTTT. This encodes CASSRTYTDTQYF. The chain is built from TRBV7-7 and TRBJ2-3, with D tentatively TRBD2 (5 bases). Germline-derived CDR1 and CDR2 are SSHAT and FNYEAQ (reference sequence). The CDR3 runs to 13 residues. With 5 bases removed from V and 2 bases from J, the gap between germline ends came to 8 bases.

The chain joins TRBV7-2 to TRBJ2-1, with D perhaps matching TRBD1 (5 bases). V gave up 1 base and J gave up 10 bases, with 17 bases separating them. This CDR3 is built from 15 residues. Germline V gene lookup returns CDR1 SGHTA and CDR2 FQGNSA. This chain's CDR3 is CASSLGQGQTHEQFF. The CDR3 DNA is TGTGCCAGCAGCTTAGGGCAGGGCCAGACCCACGAGCAGTTCTTC.

This clone occurred a few times. CDR3: CASSPGQGFGYTF. The CDR3 DNA is TGCGCCAGCAGCCCGGGACAGGGTTTTGGCTACACCTTC. The chain has TRBV5-1 and TRBJ1-2, with 9 positions matching TRBD1. The junction had 5 bases not matched to a gene; V was cut back by 4 bases and J by 7 bases. CDR3 size: 13 residues. Germline V gene data show CDR1 as SGHRS and CDR2 as YFSETQ.

CDR3 bases: TGTGCCAGCAGTCCGTCGGGACACCGAGGTACTGAAGCTTTCTTT. Amino acid sequence: CASSPSGHRGTEAFF. V is TRBV27 and J is TRBJ1-1; the D gene is possibly TRBD1 (6 bases). Trimming pared 5 bases from V and 5 bases from J, leaving 18 bases between. This CDR3 is built from 15 residues. Germline CDR1 and CDR2: MNHEY and SMNVEV (reference sequence).

The chain has TRBV7-2 and TRBJ2-5; D is perhaps TRBD1 (6 bases). The V gene's germline CDR1 is SGHTA and CDR2 FQGNSA. There are 16 residues in the CDR3. The ends were cut back, 5 bases at V and 1 base at J, with 17 bases in the middle. This CDR3 reads CASSLGYWGRQETQYF. DNA of the CDR3: TGTGCCAGCAGCCTGGGTTACTGGGGGCGCCAAGAGACCCAGTACTTC.

The chain's CDR3 is CASSVDKLTGGGNTIYF. The CDR3 region has the DNA TGTGCCAGCAGCGTGGATAAACTGACAGGCGGTGGAAACACCATATATTTT. This sequence joins TRBV9 and TRBJ1-3; D is perhaps TRBD1 (6 bases). Deletions cut 2 bases from V and 3 bases from J, with 18 bases between. This CDR3 comprises 17 residues. Germline CDR1 reads SGDLS; CDR2 reads YYNGEE.

The rearrangement uses TRBV6-1 and TRBJ2-7, with D hard to call. The V gene lost 4 bases and the J gene lost 6 bases, with 7 bases spanning the gap. This CDR3 is 11 amino acids long. Germline V gene sequence: CDR1 MNHNS, CDR2 SASEGT. CDR3 DNA sequence: TGTGCCAGCAGTGCCCTACTCGAGCAGTACTTC. This gives the protein CASSALLEQYF.

V usage is TRBV7-2 and J usage is TRBJ1-2; possible D gene TRBD1, 5 bases. The CDR3 consists of 14 residues. Trimming shortened V by 1 base and J by 3 bases, and 9 bases separated the two germline ends. In germline, CDR1 is SGHTA, CDR2 FQGNSA. CDR3 sequence reads: CASSLEGADYGYTF. CDR3 coding DNA: TGTGCCAGCAGCTTAGAAGGGGCCGACTATGGCTACACCTTC.

This chain joins TRBV18 and TRBJ2-3; 7 bases are shared with TRBD1. Per the germline V gene, CDR1 is KGHSH and CDR2 is LQKENI. Trimming took 0 bases from V and 3 from J; bases not matched to a gene: 6. There are 16 residues in the CDR3. The CDR3 loop reads CASSPPNRGGTDTQYF. In DNA form, the CDR3 reads TGTGCCAGCTCACCACCCAACAGGGGCGGGACAGATACGCAGTATTTT.

The V call is TRBV7-2, the J call TRBJ1-5; perhaps TRBD1 as D (5 bases). Trimming stripped 1 base from V and 6 bases from J, with 13 bases between. This CDR3 has 15 amino acids. CDR1 and CDR2 (germline): SGHTA, FQGNSA. The CDR3 here is CASSLVSGSAQPQHF. The CDR3 DNA reads TGTGCCAGCAGCTTAGTTTCAGGGTCGGCTCAGCCCCAGCATTTT.

This clone came up a few times. The chain recombines TRBV27 with TRBJ1-5; perhaps TRBD1 as D (5 bases). The CDR3 extends over 12 amino acids. Germline lookup yields CDR1 MNHEY and CDR2 SMNVEV (reference sequence). The V end lost 5 bases, the J end lost 7 bases, and 9 bases lay between the germline ends. DNA of the CDR3: TGTGCCAGCAGTGAGCAGGGACAGCCCCAGCATTTT. It translates to CASSEQGQPQHF.

This CDR3 reads CASSVRDSSADNEQFF. The CDR3 nucleotides are TGTGCCAGCAGCGTTCGGGACTCTAGCGCGGACAATGAGCAGTTCTTC. The chain uses TRBV9 and TRBJ2-1; TRBD2 is a possible D gene (6 bases). The CDR3 has 16 amino acids. Trimming shortened V by 2 bases and J by 5 bases, and 17 bases separated the two germline ends. The V gene's germline CDR1 is SGDLS and CDR2 YYNGEE.

This clone appeared once. The chain has TRBV7-9 and TRBJ2-6; tentative D call: TRBD1 (6 bases). V was cut by 9 bases and J by 0 bases, with 9 bases left in between. The CDR3 is made up of 14 amino acids. Germline-derived CDR1 and CDR2 are SEHNR and FQNEAQ (reference sequence). CDR3 loop: CASFRGSGANVLTF. Written as DNA, the CDR3 is TGTGCCAGTTTCAGGGGCTCTGGGGCCAACGTCCTGACTTTC. Drawing the rest from reference TRBV7-9 and TRBJ2-6, the complete variable domain is DTGVSQNPRHKITKRGQNVTFRCDPISEHNRLYWYRQTLGQGPEFLTYFQNEAQLEKSRLLSDRFSAERPKGSFSTLEIQRTEQGDSAMYLCASFRGSGANVLTFGAGSRLTVL.

The chain joins TRBV6-1 to TRBJ1-4; D is undetermined. Germline values: CDR1 MNHNS, CDR2 SASEGT. The CDR3 spans 16 residues. The V end lost 3 bases, the J end lost 2 bases, and 13 bases lay between the germline ends. The CDR3 loop reads CASSDATLGTNEKLFF. CDR3 sequence (DNA): TGTGCCAGCAGTGATGCGACACTTGGGACTAATGAAAAACTGTTTTTT.

A word on this clone: The sample contains more than one DNA sequence encoding this CDR3. This chain joins TRBV5-1 and TRBJ1-1; D remains unclear. V shed 0 bases and J shed 1 base, with 7 bases lying between them. The germline V gene has CDR1 SGHRS and CDR2 YFSETQ. The CDR3 totals 14 residues. This CDR3 is CASSLGHPNTEAFF. The CDR3 DNA reads as TGCGCCAGCAGCTTGGGACATCCGAACACTGAAGCTTTCTTT.

The CDR3 DNA reads as TGTGCCAGTCAATCTAGCTCCTACGAGCAGTACTTC. Protein product: CASQSSSYEQYF. This chain links TRBV18 with TRBJ2-7; D gene unclear. Germline CDR1 KGHSH, CDR2 LQKENI. With 9 bases removed from V and 0 bases from J, the gap between germline ends came to 9 bases. The CDR3 runs to 12 residues.

The chain carries TRBV6-6 and TRBJ2-7, with 8 bases aligning to TRBD1. J was trimmed by 9 bases and V by 5 bases; bases with no gene match: 15. Germline loops: CDR1 MNHNY, CDR2 SVGAGI (reference sequence). The CDR3 runs to 15 residues. For the CDR3, the DNA is TGTGCCAGCAGTGGCTCCGGGACAGGACCCTATGGGCAGTACTTC. Protein sequence: CASSGSGTGPYGQYF.